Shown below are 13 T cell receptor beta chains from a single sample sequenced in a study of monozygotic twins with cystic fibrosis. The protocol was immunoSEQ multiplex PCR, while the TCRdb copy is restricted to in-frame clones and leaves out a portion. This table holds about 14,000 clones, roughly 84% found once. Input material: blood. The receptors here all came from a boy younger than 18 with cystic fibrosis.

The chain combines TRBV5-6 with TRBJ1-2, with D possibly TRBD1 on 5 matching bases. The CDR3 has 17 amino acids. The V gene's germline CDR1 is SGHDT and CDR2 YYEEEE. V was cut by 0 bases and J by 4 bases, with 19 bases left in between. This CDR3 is CASSLEGLGMLGYGYTF. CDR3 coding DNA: TGTGCCAGCAGCTTGGAGGGGTTGGGGATGCTAGGCTATGGCTACACCTTC.

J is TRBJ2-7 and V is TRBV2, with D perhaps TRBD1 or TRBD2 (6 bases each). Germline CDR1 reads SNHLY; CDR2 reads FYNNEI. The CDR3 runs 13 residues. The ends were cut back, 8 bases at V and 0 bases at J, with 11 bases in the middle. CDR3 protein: CASRGGLSYEQYF. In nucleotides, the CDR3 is TGTGCCAGCCGAGGGGGACTCTCCTACGAGCAGTACTTC.

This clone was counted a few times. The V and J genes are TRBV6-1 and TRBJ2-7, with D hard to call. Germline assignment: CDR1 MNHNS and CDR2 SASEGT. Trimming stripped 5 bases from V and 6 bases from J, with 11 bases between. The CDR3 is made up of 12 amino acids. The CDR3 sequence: CASSNLDGEQYF. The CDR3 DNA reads TGTGCCAGCAGTAACCTGGACGGCGAGCAGTACTTC.

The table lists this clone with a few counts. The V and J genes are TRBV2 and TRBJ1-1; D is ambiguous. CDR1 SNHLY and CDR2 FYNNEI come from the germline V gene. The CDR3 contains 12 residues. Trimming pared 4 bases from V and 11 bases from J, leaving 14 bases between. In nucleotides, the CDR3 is TGTGCCAGCAGTGGACAAGGGATTGGCGCTTTCTTT. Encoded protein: CASSGQGIGAFF.

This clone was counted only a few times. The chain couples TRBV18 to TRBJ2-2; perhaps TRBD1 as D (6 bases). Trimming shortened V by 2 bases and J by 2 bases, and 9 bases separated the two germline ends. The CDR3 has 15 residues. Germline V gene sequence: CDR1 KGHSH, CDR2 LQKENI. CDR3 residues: CASSPTGSNTGELFF. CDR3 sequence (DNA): TGTGCCAGCTCACCAACAGGGTCAAACACCGGGGAGCTGTTTTTT.

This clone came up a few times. The CDR3 is CASMRGGGTEAFF. The DNA of the CDR3 is TGTGCCAGCATGCGTGGGGGGGGCACTGAAGCTTTCTTT. This chain links TRBV27 with TRBJ1-1, with D maybe TRBD1 (5 bases). The CDR3 is made up of 13 amino acids. V was pared by 7 bases and J by 4 bases, with 13 bases between. The germline CDR1 and CDR2 sequences are MNHEY and SMNVEV (reference sequence).

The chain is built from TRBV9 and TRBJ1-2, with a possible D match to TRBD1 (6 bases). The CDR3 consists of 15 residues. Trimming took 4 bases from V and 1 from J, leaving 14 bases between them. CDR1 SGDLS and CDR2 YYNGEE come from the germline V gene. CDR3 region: CASSPQGHYNYGYTF. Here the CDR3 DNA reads TGTGCCAGCAGCCCCCAGGGACACTATAACTATGGCTACACCTTC.

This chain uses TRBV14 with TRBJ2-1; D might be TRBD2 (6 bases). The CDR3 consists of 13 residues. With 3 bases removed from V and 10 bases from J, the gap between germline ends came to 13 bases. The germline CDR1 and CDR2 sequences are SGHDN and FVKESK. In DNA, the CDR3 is TGTGCCAGCAGCCAGCGGGGTAGCGCCGAGCAGTTCTTC. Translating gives CASSQRGSAEQFF.

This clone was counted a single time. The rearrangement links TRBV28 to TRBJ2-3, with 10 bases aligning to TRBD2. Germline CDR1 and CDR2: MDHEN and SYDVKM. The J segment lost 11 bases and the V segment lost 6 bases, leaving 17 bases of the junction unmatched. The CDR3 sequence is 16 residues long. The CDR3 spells CASSPGTSGKWIRQYF. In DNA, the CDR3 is TGTGCCAGCAGCCCTGGCACTAGCGGGAAATGGATTAGGCAGTATTTT.

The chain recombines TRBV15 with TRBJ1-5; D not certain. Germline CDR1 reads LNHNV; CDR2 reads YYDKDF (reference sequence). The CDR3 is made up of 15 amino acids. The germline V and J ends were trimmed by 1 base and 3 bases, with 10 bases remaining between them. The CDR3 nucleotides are TGTGCCACCAGCAGAGTCCCCGGAGCCAATCAGCCCCAGCATTTT. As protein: CATSRVPGANQPQHF.

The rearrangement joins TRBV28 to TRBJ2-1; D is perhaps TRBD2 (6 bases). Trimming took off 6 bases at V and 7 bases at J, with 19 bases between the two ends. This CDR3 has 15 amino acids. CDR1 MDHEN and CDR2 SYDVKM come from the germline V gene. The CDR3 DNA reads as TGTGCCAGCAGCCCGGGACTCAGGAAGGGAAATGAGCAGTTCTTC. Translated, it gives CASSPGLRKGNEQFF. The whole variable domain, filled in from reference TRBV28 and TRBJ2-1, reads DVKVTQSSRYLVKRTGEKVFLECVQDMDHENMFWYRQDPGLGLRLIYFSYDVKMKEKGDIPEGYSVSREKKERFSLILESASTNQTSMYLCASSPGLRKGNEQFFGPGTRLTVL.

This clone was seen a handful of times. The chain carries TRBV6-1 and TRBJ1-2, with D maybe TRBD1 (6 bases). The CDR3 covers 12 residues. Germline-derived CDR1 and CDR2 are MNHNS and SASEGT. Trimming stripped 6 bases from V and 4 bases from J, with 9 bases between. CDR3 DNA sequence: TGTGCCAGCAGCGAACAGGGCTATGGCTACACCTTC. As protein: CASSEQGYGYTF.

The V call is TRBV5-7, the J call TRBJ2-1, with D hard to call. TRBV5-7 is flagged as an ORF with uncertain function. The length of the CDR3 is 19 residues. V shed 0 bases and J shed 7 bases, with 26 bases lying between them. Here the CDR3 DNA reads TGTGCCAGCAGCTTGGGGGGTGGTGGAAACGGTCCTCTGGAAAATGAGCAGTTCTTC. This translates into CASSLGGGGNGPLENEQFF.